Listed below are T cell receptor beta chains from one sample, sequenced in a study of shared clonotypes between healthy human individuals. The protocol was immunoSEQ multiplex PCR, while the TCRdb copy is restricted to in-frame clones and leaves out a portion. In the table there are about 1 million clones, about 80% of which are singletons. Sequencing input: memory CD4+ T cells sorted from blood. The receptor set was obtained from a young man in good health. Each CDR3 is given without its conserved first and last residue.

J: TRBJ2-7; V: TRBV6-1; CDR3: ASSGGQISYEQY
J: TRBJ2-1; V: TRBV5-1; CDR3: ASSLPRLAGEQF
J: TRBJ2-2; V: TRBV27; CDR3: ASSFLDRRVGELF
J: TRBJ1-2; V: TRBV7-6; CDR3: ASSSALGGYT
J: TRBJ1-5; V: TRBV27; CDR3: ASSSATGTQPQH
J: TRBJ1-4; V: TRBV5-4; CDR3: ASSPGGGNEKLF
J: TRBJ1-3; V: TRBV5-1; CDR3: ASRVSYSGNTIY
J: TRBJ1-6; V: TRBV30; CDR3: AWSGGDSPLH
J: TRBJ2-1; V: TRBV5-1; CDR3: ASSREVAGRYNEQF
J: TRBJ2-2; V: TRBV12-5; CDR3: ASGARDATGELF
J: TRBJ2-3; V: TRBV29-1; CDR3: SGQGSDTQY
J: TRBJ2-3; V: TRBV27; CDR3: ASSHTGVADTQY
J: TRBJ1-1; V: TRBV29-1; CDR3: SVEKGKVTEAF
J: TRBJ2-7; V: TRBV29-1; CDR3: SVEEFSTGSYEQY
J: TRBJ2-7; V: TRBV5-1; CDR3: ASSREGYEQY
J: TRBJ2-3; V: TRBV5-8; CDR3: ARGSDTFSTDTQY
J: TRBJ2-5; V: TRBV9; CDR3: ASSATSGGTETQY
J: TRBJ2-1; V: TRBV11-2; CDR3: ASSLEWSSSYNEQF
J: TRBJ2-1; V: TRBV7-9; CDR3: ASSLGLAENEQF
J: TRBJ2-2; V: TRBV6-4; CDR3: ASRQGNTGELF
J: TRBJ1-2; V: TRBV5-4; CDR3: ASSLQGQNYGYT